A selection of T cell receptor beta chains follows, all from one sample in a study of OX40 agonist ivuxolimab in advanced cancers. Profiling relied on immunoSEQ multiplex PCR, and the TCRdb table lists in-frame clones only, not all of them. The sample lists about 73,000 clones, roughly four fifths occurring once. The sample was CD4+ or CD8+ T cells sorted from blood, taken in a trial of the OX40 agonist ivuxolimab. The source of these receptors is an adult with an advanced solid tumor such as melanoma, head and neck, liver or kidney cancer. The CDR3 runs from the conserved cysteine through the conserved F or W. D genes are given only for firm matches. Clone size is shown for a subset of rows, as once, few, many or a class of expanded clone.

clone size	V gene	D gene	J gene	CDR3 DNA	CDR3 protein
NA	TRBV7-2	NA	TRBJ1-4	TGTGCCAGCAGCTTATGGCGTGGAGCAACTAATGAAAAACTGTTTTTT	CASSLWRGATNEKLFF
few	TRBV11-2	NA	TRBJ2-1	TGTGCCAGCAGCTTTCAAGGGTACAATGAGCAGTTCTTC	CASSFQGYNEQFF
once	TRBV6-5	NA	TRBJ1-2	TGTGCCAGCAGTTGGGGTATTGGCTACACCTTC	CASSWGIGYTF
NA	TRBV6-5	TRBD1	TRBJ1-2	TGTGCCAGCAGTTCGACGACAGGGATACGTAATGGCTACACCTTC	CASSSTTGIRNGYTF
NA	TRBV19	NA	TRBJ1-1	TGTGCCAGTACCCCCGGGAGGAGCGGGAATGAAGCTTTCTTT	CASTPGRSGNEAFF
NA	TRBV18	NA	TRBJ1-2	TGTGCCAGCTCACCACCGGAGAATAGGGGCGGTGGGGGCTACACCTTC	CASSPPENRGGGGYTF
NA	TRBV27	NA	TRBJ1-2	TGTGCCAACAGAAAGGACGGGGGGGCGCTTATCCGCGGCTACACCTTC	CANRKDGGALIRGYTF
NA	TRBV14	NA	TRBJ1-3	TGTGCCAGCAGCCAAAACAGGGTTTATGGAAACACCATATATTTT	CASSQNRVYGNTIYF
NA	TRBV19	NA	TRBJ2-3	TGTGCCAGTAGTACCCGCACAGATACGCAGTATTTT	CASSTRTDTQYF
NA	TRBV7-9	TRBD1	TRBJ1-2	TGTGCCAGCAGCTTGACAGGGGGCAATAACTATGGCTACACCTTC	CASSLTGGNNYGYTF
NA	TRBV11-2	NA	TRBJ1-2	TGTGCCAGCAGAAAAATAGGAATTGGCTATGGCTACACCTTC	CASRKIGIGYGYTF
NA	TRBV7-9	TRBD2	TRBJ2-7	TGTGCCAGCAGTCGTTCTCTAGCGGGAGGGCCTCATTCCTACGAGCAGTACTTC	CASSRSLAGGPHSYEQYF
NA	TRBV29-1	TRBD1	TRBJ1-2	TGCAGCGTGAAGGACAGGCGGGACTATGGCTACACCTTC	CSVKDRRDYGYTF
NA	TRBV19	TRBD2	TRBJ2-1	TGTGCCAGTAGTATAACGGATCTAGCGGGCGACTACAATGAGCAGTTCTTC	CASSITDLAGDYNEQFF
NA	TRBV5-5	NA	TRBJ1-5	TGTGCCAGCAGCTTCGTAGGGTCTAATAATCAGCCCCAGCATTTT	CASSFVGSNNQPQHF
NA	TRBV27	TRBD2	TRBJ2-1	TGTGCCAGCAGAAATCCTAGCGGAGGCTACAATGAGCAGTTCTTC	CASRNPSGGYNEQFF
NA	TRBV13	TRBD2	TRBJ2-5	TGTGCCAGCAGCTTAGCCGGCCCGGGACTAGGGAGAGAGACCCAGTACTTC	CASSLAGPGLGRETQYF
NA	TRBV30	NA	TRBJ2-2	TGTGCCTGGTCAGGTCTAGTGGGGCCCGGGGAGCTGTTTTTT	CAWSGLVGPGELFF
NA	TRBV4-3	NA	TRBJ2-5	TGCGCCAGCTCCTTGGGCGGAGGGGGAGAGACCCAGTACTTC	CASSLGGGGETQYF
NA	TRBV5-1	TRBD1	TRBJ1-5	TGCGCCAGCAGCTTAGGACAGGGTCATCAGCCCCAGCATTTT	CASSLGQGHQPQHF
once	TRBV4-3	NA	TRBJ2-3	TGCGCCAGCGGGGGCGGGAGAGGTACGCAGTATTTT	CASGGGRGTQYF
once	TRBV11-3	NA	TRBJ1-5	TGTGCCAGCAGCCCACCCCCGCGAGGAGGAAATCAGCCCCAGCATTTT	CASSPPPRGGNQPQHF
NA	TRBV10-3	TRBD1	TRBJ1-5	TGTGCCATCAGTGAGGACAGGGGGCAAGATCAGCCCCAGCATTTT	CAISEDRGQDQPQHF
NA	TRBV5-1	TRBD1	TRBJ2-2	TGCGCCAGCACCCACGGACAGGGAGAAACCGGGGAGCTGTTTTTT	CASTHGQGETGELFF
NA	TRBV29-1	NA	TRBJ1-3	TGCAGCGTTGAAACAGGGTTCTCTGGAAACACCATATATTTT	CSVETGFSGNTIYF
NA	TRBV7-2	TRBD2	TRBJ2-1	TGTGCCAGCAGCTTAGGGGGAGGGAGTGGTAATGAGCAGTTCTTC	CASSLGGGSGNEQFF
NA	TRBV11-3	TRBD2	TRBJ2-7	TGTGCCAGCAGCTTTCTAGCGGGAGGAGGAGAGCAGTACTTC	CASSFLAGGGEQYF
NA	TRBV7-2	TRBD2	TRBJ2-5	TGTGCCAGCAGCTTAAACGGAGATAGCGGGGGCCGGGAGACCCAGTACTTC	CASSLNGDSGGRETQYF
NA	TRBV4-2	NA	TRBJ1-1	TGTGCCAGCAGCCAAGATAGGCCCTTGAACACTGAAGCTTTCTTT	CASSQDRPLNTEAFF
NA	TRBV5-4	TRBD1	TRBJ2-5	TGTGCCAGCAGCCCTGACAGGGCTGATGAGACCCAGTACTTC	CASSPDRADETQYF
NA	TRBV5-1	TRBD1	TRBJ1-1	TGCGCCAGCAGCTTGATGGGGACAGGGGACACTGAAGCTTTCTTT	CASSLMGTGDTEAFF
NA	TRBV30	NA	TRBJ1-5	TGTGCCTGGAGTTACCTAGGGTTAGGAAGCAATCAGCCCCAGCATTTT	CAWSYLGLGSNQPQHF
NA	TRBV19	NA	TRBJ2-1	TGTGCCGTCGTCGGGTACTACAATGAGCAGTTCTTC	CAVVGYYNEQFF
NA	TRBV5-6	TRBD2	TRBJ2-5	TGTGCCAGCAGCTCGGGGGGGGAGACCCAGTACTTC	CASSSGGETQYF
NA	TRBV6-5	NA	TRBJ1-3	TGTGCCAGCAGTTTAGACCCCACTGGAAACACCATATATTTT	CASSLDPTGNTIYF
NA	TRBV5-8	NA	TRBJ1-2	TGTGCCAGCAGCTTTTTTAGGGCTGGGGGCTACACCTTC	CASSFFRAGGYTF
NA	TRBV30	TRBD2	TRBJ2-7	TGTGCCTGGAGTCCCGGGACTAGCGTCTACGAGCAGTACTTC	CAWSPGTSVYEQYF
NA	TRBV5-1	NA	TRBJ2-1	TGCGCCAGCTATCGGGCAGAGTCCTACAATGAGCAGTTCTTC	CASYRAESYNEQFF
NA	TRBV7-2	TRBD2	TRBJ2-7	TGTGCCAGCAGCAAGTGGGTCTCTAGCGGGAGGGGAGGGGCCTACGAGCAGTACTTC	CASSKWVSSGRGGAYEQYF
NA	TRBV10-3	NA	TRBJ1-1	TGTGCCATCAGTCCCCCCGATGGTGGGGGGAGGGCTTTCTTT	CAISPPDGGGRAFF
NA	TRBV5-1	NA	TRBJ1-1	TGCGCCAGCAGCTTTATCGGCAGGGACGTCACTGAAGCTTTCTTT	CASSFIGRDVTEAFF
NA	TRBV9	TRBD1	TRBJ2-3	TGTGCCAGCAGCCCGCCCACAGGGGGTAGCACAGATACGCAGTATTTT	CASSPPTGGSTDTQYF
NA	TRBV16	TRBD1	TRBJ1-1	TGTGCCAGCAGCCAGCGACAGGGGAGCACTGAAGCTTTCTTT	CASSQRQGSTEAFF
NA	TRBV15	NA	TRBJ1-5	TGTGCCACCAACGTTGCGGGGGGGGGAAGCAATCAGCCCCAGCATTTT	CATNVAGGGSNQPQHF
NA	TRBV5-1	NA	TRBJ1-1	TGCGCCAGCAGCACTTACGGCGGACAGCGATTCATGAACACTGAAGCTTTCTTT	CASSTYGGQRFMNTEAFF
few	TRBV18	NA	TRBJ1-1	TGTGCCAGCTCCCCGGGTGAGACTGAAGCTTTCTTT	CASSPGETEAFF
NA	TRBV11-3	NA	TRBJ2-2	TGTGCCAGCAGCCCACGGGGACCCAACACCGGGGAGCTGTTTTTT	CASSPRGPNTGELFF
NA	TRBV7-9	TRBD1	TRBJ2-5	TGTGCCAGCAGCCCACCGGGACAGGGGGAAGAGACCCAGTACTTC	CASSPPGQGEETQYF
NA	TRBV10-3	TRBD1	TRBJ1-2	TGTGCCATCAGTGCTCGGGGGACAGGGAAGGTTGCTGGCTACACCTTC	CAISARGTGKVAGYTF
NA	TRBV18	TRBD1	TRBJ2-6	TGTGCCAGCTCACCACCTATGGGCGTTACCGGGACAGACTTGTCTGGGGCCAACGTCCTGACTTTC	CASSPPMGVTGTDLSGANVLTF
NA	TRBV19	NA	TRBJ1-1	TGTGCCAGTAGTCCATCCTTTGGGGGGGTCACTGAAGCTTTCTTT	CASSPSFGGVTEAFF
NA	TRBV4-2	NA	TRBJ1-4	TGTGCCAGCAGCTCTTTGGGCAGGGCTGAAGAAAAACTGTTTTTT	CASSSLGRAEEKLFF
NA	TRBV19	NA	TRBJ2-1	TGTGCCAGTAGTAGAGGAGGGGATTACAATGAGCAGTTCTTC	CASSRGGDYNEQFF
NA	TRBV21-1	NA	TRBJ2-7	TGTGCCAGCAGCACGAGGCCAGCCTACGAGCAGTACTTC	CASSTRPAYEQYF
NA	TRBV21-1	NA	TRBJ2-1	TGTGCCAGCAGCAAAGGGGGGCAGGGAGGGAATGAGCAGTTCTTC	CASSKGGQGGNEQFF